The table lists the clone carrying this T cell receptor (beta chain) with many counts. Arm-PCR of CDR3 regions with iRepertoire HTBI primers generated TCR beta libraries. TCRdb re-called the multiplex PCR reads with MiXCR, one entry per CDR3 protein. This sample has over 350,000 distinct CDR3 sequences, with over 14% found just once. These data belong to a study of regulatory T cells in long-lasting Graves disease. Trimming took 6 bases from V and 3 from J; bases not matched to a gene: 13. The CDR3 covers 18 residues. Described time point: newly diagnosed GD, antithyroid drugs for less than 3 months. PBMC RNA was the source of the TCR library. The peripheral blood volume drawn was 7.5 to 9.5 milliliters, and it was collected into EDTA tubes. This sample also belongs to another study, concerning T cells in Graves' hyperthyroidism and ophthalmopathy. That report notes: Stable disease denoted Graves' hyperthyroidism without ophthalmopathy progression within 18 months. Newly diagnosed hyperthyroidism, duration under 2 months, in patients aged 18 to 65.

The chain is built from TRBV12-3 or TRBV12-4 and TRBJ2-4; 11 positions agree with TRBD2. The TCR sequence derives from a woman aged 40 to 50 with Graves disease. Source: peripheral blood mononuclear cells (PBMCs), taken at new diagnosis, from a patient treated with antithyroid drugs. CDR3 DNA sequence: TGTGCCAGCAGACTACTAGCGGGGGACTTAAATTTCAAAAACATTCAGTACTTC. Translating it yields CASRLLAGDLNFKNIQYF.